This T cell receptor beta chain originates from a study of graft-versus-host responses after intestinal transplantation. Across the whole study: For approximately three years after anti-thymocyte globulin induction, all recipients took tacrolimus and steroids. Overall study findings and caveats: Allografts carried high graft-versus-host to host-versus-graft clonal ratios in patients having graft-donor T cell macrochimerism.

By sample share, this clone is medium-sized. The authors seeded 200,000 CFSE-labeled responder cells together with 200,000 irradiated stimulator cells tagged with violet dye. Following the reaction, CD3+CD4+ and CD3+CD8+ responders that were proliferating and CFSE-low underwent sorting. CDR1 and CDR2 (germline): SGHTA, FQGTGA. Trimming left V 9 bases short and J 4 bases short, with 15 bases between. There are 14 residues in the CDR3. The table came from immunoSEQ multiplex PCR; TCRdb's copy has only in-frame clones and leaves some out. The table lists about 12,000 clones, just under 35% of them singletons.

V usage is TRBV7-3 and J usage is TRBJ1-4; TRBD1 might be the D (6 bases). This sequence originates from a human patient who received an intestinal transplant. Here the sequenced sample was alloreactive CD8+ T cells from a mixed lymphocyte reaction culture, taken before intestinal transplant. The sample's subset: CFSE-low proliferating T cells sorted from approximately 6-day pre-transplant mixed lymphocyte reaction (GvH or HvG direction). Here the CDR3 reads CARRQEPINEKLFF. The CDR3, as DNA: TGTGCCAGGAGACAGGAGCCAATTAATGAAAAACTGTTTTTT.